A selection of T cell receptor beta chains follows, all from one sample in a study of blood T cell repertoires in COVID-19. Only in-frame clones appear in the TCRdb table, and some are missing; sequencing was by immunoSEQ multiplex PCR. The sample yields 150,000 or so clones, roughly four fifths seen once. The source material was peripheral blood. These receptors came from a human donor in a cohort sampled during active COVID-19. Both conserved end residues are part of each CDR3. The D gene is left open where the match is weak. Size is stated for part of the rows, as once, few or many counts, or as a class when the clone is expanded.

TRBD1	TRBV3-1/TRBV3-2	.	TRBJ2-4	TGTGCCAGCAGCCAAGGGACAGGGGGCAGGCGGTACTTC	CASSQGTGGRRYF
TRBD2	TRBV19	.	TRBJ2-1	TGTGCCAGTACCCACACTAGCGGTCCCGACAATGAGCAGTTCTTC	CASTHTSGPDNEQFF
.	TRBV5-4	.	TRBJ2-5	TGTGCCAGCAGCTGGCTGCAGCGACAGGACCTCCAAGAGACCCAGTACTTC	CASSWLQRQDLQETQYF
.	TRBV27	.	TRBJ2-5	TGTGCCAGCAGTTATACAGGGCAAGAGACCCAGTACTTC	CASSYTGQETQYF
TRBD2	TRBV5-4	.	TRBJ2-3	TGTGCCAGCAGCCCGGGACTAGATTACACAGATACGCAGTATTTT	CASSPGLDYTDTQYF
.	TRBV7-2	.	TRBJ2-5	TGTGCCAGCGGTATAGTCCAAGAGACCCAGTACTTC	CASGIVQETQYF
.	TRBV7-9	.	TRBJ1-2	TGTGCCAGCAGCGACGGGAGGGTTTTTAACTATGGCTACACCTTC	CASSDGRVFNYGYTF
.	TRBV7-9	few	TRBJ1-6	TGTGCCAGCAGCCCAGGGGCGATAACCGAATATAATTCACCCCTCCACTTT	CASSPGAITEYNSPLHF
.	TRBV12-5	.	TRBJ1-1	TGTGCTAGTGGTTTCGGGAGGAACACTGAAGCTTTCTTT	CASGFGRNTEAFF
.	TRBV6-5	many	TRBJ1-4	TGTGCCAGCAGTTCCGCGGCAACTAATGAAAAACTGTTTTTT	CASSSAATNEKLFF
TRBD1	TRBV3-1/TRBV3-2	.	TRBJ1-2	TGTGCCAGCAGCGTACGGGACAGGGATGGCTACACCTTC	CASSVRDRDGYTF
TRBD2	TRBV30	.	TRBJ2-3	TGTGCCTGGAGTTCCCCTAGCGGGGGCACAGATACGCAGTATTTT	CAWSSPSGGTDTQYF
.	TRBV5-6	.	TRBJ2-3	TGTGCCAGCAGCCAGGGGGACTTCTCTCCAGAACAAGATACGCAGTATTTT	CASSQGDFSPEQDTQYF
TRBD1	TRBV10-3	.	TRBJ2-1	TGTGCCATCATGGGTAGAACAGGGGGTTCCTACAATGAGCAGTTCTTC	CAIMGRTGGSYNEQFF
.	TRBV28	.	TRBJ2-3	TGTGCCAGCAGTTTCGGCTCCGAGGCAGATACGCAGTATTTT	CASSFGSEADTQYF
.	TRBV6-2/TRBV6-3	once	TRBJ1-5	TGTGCCAGCAGCACAGGGCATCAGCCCCAGCATTTT	CASSTGHQPQHF
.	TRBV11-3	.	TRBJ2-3	TGTGCCAGCAGCTTAGGGAGCGGAGGGGGCCCAGATACGCAGTATTTT	CASSLGSGGGPDTQYF
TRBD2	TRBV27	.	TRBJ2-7	TGTGCCAGCAGTTCGTACGGGGAGGGTTACTACGAGCAGTACTTC	CASSSYGEGYYEQYF